The next 8 T cell receptor beta chains were all read from a single sample in a study of blood T cells in healthy people across ages. Together with a sample-barcoded 5' primer, a J-beta primer mix was included in a second PCR lasting about 7 to 11 cycles. A single record per CDR3 protein comes from TCRdb applying MiXCR to the 5' RACE reads. This sample yields about 970,000 distinct CDR3 sequences, of which approximately 50% are seen a single time; about 22% belongs to the top ten. Input material: blood. The origin of the receptors is a woman aged 60-75 years in good health.

This rearrangement joins TRBV7-2 to TRBJ1-4; 8 positions agree with TRBD1. After removal of 1 base from V and 5 bases from J, the junction contained 6 bases not matched to a gene. From germline, CDR1 is SGHTA and CDR2 FQGNSA. The CDR3 spans 16 residues. In nucleotides, the CDR3 is TGTGCCAGCAGCTTAGTTGCAGGGGGCGCAAATGAAAAACTGTTTTTT. Translation: CASSLVAGGANEKLFF.

Only a few counts were recorded for this clonotype. This rearrangement joins TRBV24-1 to TRBJ2-3; D gene unclear. Germline V lookup: CDR1 KGHDR, CDR2 SFDVKD. The V end was cut by 3 bases, the J end by 2 bases, with 8 bases between. CDR3 length: 14 residues. The CDR3 nucleotides are TGTGCCACCAGTGATATAACAGTCACAGATACGCAGTATTTT. Protein: CATSDITVTDTQYF.

CDR3 nucleotides: TGCAGTGCCCCGCCCACTAGCGGGAGAACCGCCAAAAACATTCAGTACTTC. Amino acids: CSAPPTSGRTAKNIQYF. The gene calls are TRBV20-1 and TRBJ2-4, with 11 bases that match TRBD2. V gave up 6 bases and J gave up 1 base; unmatched junction bases: 11. The V gene's germline CDR1 is DFQATT and CDR2 SNEGSKA (reference sequence). The CDR3 sequence is 17 residues long.

The J gene is TRBJ1-5, the V gene TRBV12-3 or TRBV12-4; TRBD1 might be the D (5 bases). Trimming stripped 2 bases from V and 6 bases from J, with 14 bases between. This CDR3 region has 15 residues. The CDR3 protein is CASSLNGGAGQPQHF. CDR3 coding DNA: TGTGCCAGCAGTTTAAATGGAGGGGCTGGTCAGCCCCAGCATTTT.

This clonotype appeared a few times. The chain links TRBV18 to TRBJ2-3; D possibly uses TRBD1 or TRBD2 (5 bases each). Trimming pared 5 bases from V and 1 base from J, leaving 7 bases between. This CDR3 is built from 13 residues. Germline values: CDR1 KGHSH, CDR2 LQKENI. The CDR3 DNA follows: TGTGCCAGCTCAGGGGACCGCACAGATACGCAGTATTTT. Amino acid sequence: CASSGDRTDTQYF.

This clonotype was counted ten times or more. The chain joins TRBV5-5 to TRBJ2-1; possible D gene TRBD2, 5 bases. CDR1 SGHKS and CDR2 YYEKEE come from the germline V gene (reference sequence). The CDR3 has 13 amino acids. The V and J ends lost 4 bases and 8 bases respectively, with 13 bases between them. In DNA, the CDR3 is TGTGCCAGCAGCGGGTGGGCTAGCCATGAGCAGTTCTTC. The encoded protein is CASSGWASHEQFF.

This chain links TRBV6-4 with TRBJ2-3, with 7 bases fitting TRBD1. V lost 3 bases to trimming and J lost 1 base; unmatched junction nucleotides: 1. Looked up from germline, CDR1 is MRHNA and CDR2 is SNTAGT. This CDR3 comprises 14 residues. For the CDR3, the DNA is TGTGCCAGCAGTGAAGGGGGCGGCACAGATACGCAGTATTTT. It codes for CASSEGGGTDTQYF.

The V call is TRBV20-1, the J call TRBJ1-4, with D tentatively TRBD1 (5 bases). CDR3 length: 13 amino acids. Trimming left V 3 bases short and J 5 bases short, with 10 bases between. Germline-derived CDR1 and CDR2 are DFQATT and SNEGSKA (reference sequence). CDR3 sequence: CSARGQGNEKLFF. The CDR3 DNA follows: TGCAGTGCTAGGGGCCAGGGAAATGAAAAACTGTTTTTT.